One T cell receptor (beta chain) is described in this entry. Its antigen remains unidentified. This CDR3 spans 14 amino acids. V shed 7 bases and J shed 4 bases, with 16 bases lying between them. Germline CDR1 LNHDA, CDR2 SQIVND (reference sequence). A 5'RACE reaction primed in the constant segment made cDNA libraries of TCR alpha and TCR beta, and these carried sample barcodes and UMIs. TCRdb itself ran the 5' RACE reads through MiXCR, one entry per CDR3 protein. This sample has about 310,000 distinct CDR3 sequences; roughly 21% occur once, and the top ten carry around 21%. This entry belongs to a study of T-cell memory formation after mild COVID-19. Across the whole study: Most TCR clusters belonged to a single donor. The study's findings and limits: Some SARS-CoV-2-responding clones were already detected in memory before infection.

V usage is TRBV19 and J usage is TRBJ1-1, with a weak D call TRBD1 (6 bases). The receptor was isolated from a man younger than 30 who had mild COVID-19 (a few samples of this study predate the infection). Cell type and time point are not known. The material sequenced was PBMCs or a T cell subset sorted from them (not recorded which). DNA for the CDR3: TGTGCCAGTAATTCTGGGCGGGGGCCCACTGAAGCTTTCTTT. Its protein is CASNSGRGPTEAFF.